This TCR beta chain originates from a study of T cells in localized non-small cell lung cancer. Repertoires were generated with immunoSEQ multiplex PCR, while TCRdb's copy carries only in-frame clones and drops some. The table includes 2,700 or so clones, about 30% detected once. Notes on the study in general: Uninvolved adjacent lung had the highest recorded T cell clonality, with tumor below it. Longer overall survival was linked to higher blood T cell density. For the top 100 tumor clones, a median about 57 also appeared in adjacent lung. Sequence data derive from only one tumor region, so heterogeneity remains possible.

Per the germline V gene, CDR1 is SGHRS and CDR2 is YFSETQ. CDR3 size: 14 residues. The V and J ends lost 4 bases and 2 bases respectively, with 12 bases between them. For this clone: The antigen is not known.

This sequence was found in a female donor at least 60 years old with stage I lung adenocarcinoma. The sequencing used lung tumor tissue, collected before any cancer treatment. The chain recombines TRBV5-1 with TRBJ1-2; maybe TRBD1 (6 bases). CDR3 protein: CASSPQGENYGYTF. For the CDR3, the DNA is TGCGCCAGCAGCCCACAGGGAGAGAACTATGGCTACACCTTC.